The 2 T cell receptor beta chains reported below all come from one sample, sequenced in a study of T cell repertoires in cytomegalovirus infection. TCRdb independently ran MiXCR on the reads; one entry per CDR3 protein. Of nearly 650,000 distinct CDR3 sequences listed, roughly 24% are singletons. Sequencing used CD8+ T cells from PBMCs. These receptors all come from a human donor in good health (CMV status not recorded). Some clones in this sample may be carry-over from other donors' samples.

In its sample, this clonotype was seen a few times. The chain is built from TRBV19 and TRBJ2-1; D may be TRBD1 or TRBD2 (5 bases each). V lost 6 bases, J lost 2 bases, and 11 bases lay in between. CDR1 LNHDA and CDR2 SQIVND come from the germline V gene (reference sequence). This CDR3 is built from 14 residues. The CDR3, as DNA: TGTGCCAGTAGCCCAGGGAGTACCTACAATGAGCAGTTCTTC. Translating it yields CASSPGSTYNEQFF.

This clonotype occurred many times. The genes are TRBV28 and TRBJ1-2; no definite D call. CDR1 is MDHEN and CDR2 is SYDVKM in the germline V gene. V lost 3 bases and J 2 bases, leaving 13 bases between the germline ends. CDR3 length: 15 residues. The CDR3 sequence: CASSLFHRENYGYTF. The CDR3 nucleotides are TGTGCCAGCAGTTTGTTTCACAGAGAGAACTATGGCTACACCTTC.